The 26 T cell receptor beta chains reported below all come from one sample, sequenced in a study of shared clonotypes between healthy human individuals. This table comes from immunoSEQ multiplex PCR, and its TCRdb copy is limited to in-frame clones, with some not included. The table includes roughly 2.5 million clones, more than 80% detected once. The sequencing sample was made of naive CD4+ T cells sorted from blood. The subset was: CD45RA+ positively selected. These receptors came from a man younger than 35 in good health.

V gene TRBV9 combines with J gene TRBJ1-2; D is possibly TRBD1 (5 bases). The CDR3 extends over 15 amino acids. The germline V and J ends were trimmed by 0 bases and 8 bases, with 17 bases remaining between them. The germline V gene encodes CDR1 SGDLS and CDR2 YYNGEE. CDR3 DNA sequence: TGTGCCAGCAGCGTAGGATCGTTTGGGGGAGTCGGCTACACCTTC. Translating gives CASSVGSFGGVGYTF.

This chain uses TRBV6-1 with TRBJ2-1, with 8 bases aligning to TRBD1. The ends lost 6 bases at V and 9 bases at J; junction bases unmatched: 7. The germline V gene has CDR1 MNHNS and CDR2 SASEGT. This CDR3 spans 13 amino acids. CDR3 protein: CASSGQGTGEQFF. DNA for the CDR3: TGTGCCAGCAGCGGACAGGGAACGGGTGAGCAGTTCTTC.

The V and J genes are TRBV4-3 and TRBJ2-1; perhaps TRBD1 as D (6 bases). V shed 4 bases and J shed 2 bases, with 15 bases lying between them. This CDR3 is 16 amino acids long. Germline loops: CDR1 LGHNA, CDR2 YSLEER. CDR3 sequence reads: CASSPFRGGPYNEQFF. Written as DNA, the CDR3 is TGCGCCAGCAGCCCGTTTCGAGGGGGTCCCTACAATGAGCAGTTCTTC.

This clone was seen a single time. This chain joins TRBV7-2 and TRBJ1-4, with no clear D. The CDR3 totals 15 residues. V was shortened by 5 bases and J by 5 bases, with 15 bases between the two germline ends. Germline loops: CDR1 SGHTA, CDR2 FQGNSA. CDR3: CASSHTSVDNEKLFF. DNA of the CDR3: TGTGCCAGCAGCCACACTTCGGTAGACAATGAAAAACTGTTTTTT. Looking up the rest from reference TRBV7-2 and TRBJ1-4 gives the full variable domain: GAGVSQSPSNKVTEKGKDVELRCDPISGHTALYWYRQSLGQGLEFLIYFQGNSAPDKSGLPSDRFSAERTGGSVSTLTIQRTQQEDSAVYLCASSHTSVDNEKLFFGSGTQLSVL.

The V and J genes are TRBV15 and TRBJ2-5; D is unclear. The V gene lost 2 bases and the J gene lost 4 bases, with 11 bases spanning the gap. The germline gives CDR1 LNHNV, CDR2 YYDKDF (reference sequence). CDR3 length: 14 residues. CDR3 coding DNA: TGTGCCACCAGCAGACAGATCCCGGGAGAGACCCAGTACTTC. It encodes CATSRQIPGETQYF.

Here the CDR3 DNA reads TGTGCCAGCAGTCGGGACAGGGTAAACGAAAAACTGTTTTTT. It codes for CASSRDRVNEKLFF. This rearrangement joins TRBV9 to TRBJ1-4, with 9 bases lining up with TRBD1. Germline CDR1 reads SGDLS; CDR2 reads YYNGEE. The V segment lost 5 bases and the J segment 8 bases; nucleotides outside the gene matches: 7. The CDR3 is 14 amino acids.

In its sample, this clone was seen once. This chain joins TRBV10-3 and TRBJ2-7; D call uncertain. Trimming left V 1 base short and J 6 bases short, with 7 bases between. Germline lookup yields CDR1 ENHRY and CDR2 SYGVKD. The CDR3 is 12 residues long. This chain's CDR3 is CAISEWGSEQYF. CDR3 bases: TGTGCCATCAGTGAGTGGGGTTCCGAGCAGTACTTC.

CDR3 nucleotide sequence: TGCGCCAGCAGTATGGGACTAGCGGGAGCGGGGTCCTACGAGCAGTACTTC. Its translation is CASSMGLAGAGSYEQYF. The V and J genes are TRBV5-1 and TRBJ2-7; 14 bases line up with TRBD2. The length of the CDR3 is 17 residues. Germline trimming cut 5 bases from V and 1 base from J; bases unmatched to any gene: 8. CDR1 and CDR2 from the germline V gene are SGHRS and YFSETQ. Full variable domain (missing parts from reference TRBV5-1 and TRBJ2-7): KAGVTQTPRYLIKTRGQQVTLSCSPISGHRSVSWYQQTPGQGLQFLFEYFSETQRNKGNFPGRFSGRQFSNSRSEMNVSTLELGDSALYLCASSMGLAGAGSYEQYFGPGTRLTVT.

CDR3 amino acids: CASSPGQGRSYEQYF. In DNA form, the CDR3 reads TGTGCCAGCAGCCCGGGACAGGGTCGATCCTACGAGCAGTACTTC. This chain uses TRBV5-6 with TRBJ2-7; TRBD1 matches 9 bases. With 4 bases clipped from V and 1 base from J, the junction kept 6 bases outside the gene matches. CDR1 is SGHDT, CDR2 YYEEEE, per germline. This CDR3 comprises 15 residues.

The chain recombines TRBV5-4 with TRBJ2-7, with TRBD2 identical over 12 bases. In germline, CDR1 is SGHNT, CDR2 YYREEE (reference sequence). Unmatched junction bases numbered 6, after V lost 3 bases and J lost 5 bases. The CDR3 extends over 15 amino acids. CDR3 sequence reads: CASSSLAGGLNEQYF. The CDR3 coding sequence is TGTGCCAGCAGCTCCCTAGCGGGAGGGTTGAACGAGCAGTACTTC.

For the CDR3, the DNA is TGTGCCAGCAGTTCGGTGCTAGCGGGAGGAACCTACGAGCAGTACTTC. It translates to CASSSVLAGGTYEQYF. The V and J genes are TRBV6-5 and TRBJ2-7; 11 bases are shared with TRBD2. The CDR3 extends over 16 amino acids. Germline loops: CDR1 MNHEY, CDR2 SVGAGI. The trim removed 4 bases at V and 2 bases at J, leaving 7 bases unmatched.

This clone was recorded once. The chain uses TRBV5-5 and TRBJ2-1; 7 bases fit TRBD2. Germline V CDR1 and CDR2: SGHKS, YYEKEE (reference sequence). With 4 bases clipped from V and 4 bases from J, the junction kept 8 bases outside the gene matches. The CDR3 covers 15 residues. CDR3 bases: TGTGCCAGCAGCCTCCAGCGGGGTTCTTACAATGAGCAGTTCTTC. Its translation: CASSLQRGSYNEQFF. Using reference TRBV5-5 and TRBJ2-1 for the parts outside the CDR3, the full variable domain is DAGVTQSPTHLIKTRGQQVTLRCSPISGHKSVSWYQQVLGQGPQFIFQYYEKEERGRGNFPDRFSARQFPNYSSELNVNALLLGDSALYLCASSLQRGSYNEQFFGPGTRLTVL.

Worth noting for this clone: Other DNA sequences in this specimen translate into the identical CDR3. The rearrangement joins TRBV5-1 to TRBJ2-3; D tentatively fits TRBD1 or TRBD2 (6 bases each). Trimming took 4 bases from V and 1 from J, leaving 10 bases between them. CDR3 size: 14 residues. Germline V CDR1 and CDR2: SGHRS, YFSETQ. CDR3 sequence (DNA): TGCGCCAGCAGCGGAGGGGGAGGCACAGATACGCAGTATTTT. Translating it yields CASSGGGGTDTQYF.

The chain is built from TRBV30 and TRBJ2-4, with a weak D call TRBD1 (5 bases). CDR1 and CDR2 from the germline V gene are GTSNPN and SVGIG (reference sequence). V was pared by 0 bases and J by 0 bases, with 9 bases between. The CDR3 totals 15 residues. This chain's CDR3 is CAWSVPTEAKNIQYF. CDR3 in DNA: TGTGCCTGGAGTGTACCGACAGAAGCCAAAAACATTCAGTACTTC.

As regards this clone: This specimen includes other DNA sequences encoding the same CDR3. The chain uses TRBV7-9 and TRBJ2-6, with unresolved D. Germline V CDR1 and CDR2: SEHNR, FQNEAQ (reference sequence). This CDR3 has 15 residues. V lost 1 base to trimming and J lost 2 bases, with 6 bases between them. CDR3 bases: TGTGCCAGCAGCTTAGGGGCAGCTGGGGCCAACGTCCTGACTTTC. It yields the protein CASSLGAAGANVLTF.

The chain carries TRBV7-3 and TRBJ1-4, with a tentative D call TRBD1 (6 bases). Germline CDR1 reads SGHTA; CDR2 reads FQGTGA. The V and J ends lost 5 bases and 3 bases respectively, with 10 bases between them. There are 14 residues in the CDR3. The CDR3 coding sequence is TGTGCCAGCAGCAAAACAGGGCCTAATGAAAAACTGTTTTTT. It translates to CASSKTGPNEKLFF.

This chain links TRBV14 with TRBJ2-1; D unclear. The CDR3 length is 13 residues. CDR1 is SGHDN and CDR2 is FVKESK in the germline V gene. The V end lost 3 bases, the J end lost 6 bases, and 9 bases lay between the germline ends. The CDR3 loop is CASSHRTSNEQFF. CDR3 bases: TGTGCCAGCAGCCATAGAACCAGCAATGAGCAGTTCTTC.

As concerns this clone: This specimen includes other DNA sequences encoding the same CDR3. The J gene is TRBJ2-3, the V gene TRBV7-2, with 7 bases aligning to TRBD2. The V gene's germline CDR1 is SGHTA and CDR2 FQGNSA. Trimming at V came to 1 base and at J to 1 base, leaving 2 bases not matched to a gene. CDR3 length equals 15 residues. Here the CDR3 reads CASSLVAGGTDTQYF. CDR3 nucleotides: TGTGCCAGCAGCTTAGTGGCGGGAGGCACAGATACGCAGTATTTT.

The DNA of the CDR3 is TGCGCCAGCAGCCAAGATCCCCTAGCGGGGGGGCTTATCGGCACAGATACGCAGTATTTT. Its protein product is CASSQDPLAGGLIGTDTQYF. The chain joins TRBV4-1 to TRBJ2-3; 12 nucleotides agree with TRBD2. CDR1 is MGHRA, CDR2 YSYEKL, per germline. V was clipped by 0 bases and J by 1 base; unmatched bases: 11. The CDR3 sequence is 20 residues long.

The CDR3 DNA reads as TGTGCCGGAAGAGGGACGGAAAATGAAAAACTGTTTTTT. It translates to CAGRGTENEKLFF. The V gene is TRBV2, the J gene TRBJ1-4; D possibly corresponds to TRBD1 (5 bases). The V gene's germline CDR1 is SNHLY and CDR2 FYNNEI. The V and J ends lost 11 bases and 5 bases respectively, with 15 bases between them. The CDR3 consists of 13 residues.

The rearrangement links TRBV27 to TRBJ1-5; D possibly corresponds to TRBD1 (6 bases). The CDR3 runs to 13 residues. V was shortened by 4 bases and J by 9 bases, with 13 bases between the two germline ends. Germline V gives CDR1 MNHEY, CDR2 SMNVEV (reference sequence). This CDR3 reads CASSSISGAPQHF. The CDR3 DNA reads TGTGCCAGCAGTTCGATATCAGGGGCGCCCCAGCATTTT.

V is TRBV7-3 and J is TRBJ1-4; D possibly corresponds to TRBD1 (6 bases). The CDR3 contains 15 residues. V lost 0 bases, J lost 5 bases, and 10 bases lay in between. The germline CDR1 and CDR2 sequences are SGHTA and FQGTGA. The CDR3 DNA reads TGTGCCAGCAGCTTAACGGGGGGCCAAAATGAAAAACTGTTTTTT. Encoded protein: CASSLTGGQNEKLFF.

DNA for the CDR3: TGTGCCAGCAGCGCCCAGGGGGGCACGAGCAATCAGCCCCAGCATTTT. Translated, it gives CASSAQGGTSNQPQHF. The rearrangement links TRBV7-2 to TRBJ1-5; 7 nucleotides line up with TRBD1. The V gene's germline CDR1 is SGHTA and CDR2 FQGNSA. After removal of 5 bases from V and 1 base from J, the junction contained 8 bases not matched to a gene. There are 16 residues in the CDR3.

This chain's CDR3 is CASKATGGVIYEQYF. The CDR3, as DNA: TGTGCCAGCAAGGCGACAGGGGGCGTTATCTACGAGCAGTACTTC. The chain joins TRBV28 to TRBJ2-7, with 10 bases lining up with TRBD1. This CDR3 comprises 15 residues. From germline, CDR1 is MDHEN and CDR2 SYDVKM. J lost 3 bases, V lost 7 bases, and 9 bases had no gene match.

The V and J genes are TRBV11-2 and TRBJ1-5; 10 bases are shared with TRBD1. The CDR3 consists of 15 residues. CDR1 and CDR2 (germline): SGHAT, FQNNGV. V shed 5 bases and J 6 bases; nucleotides not matched to a gene: 7. The CDR3 spells CASSETGGTRQPQHF. CDR3 nucleotide sequence: TGTGCCAGCAGCGAGACAGGGGGCACACGTCAGCCCCAGCATTTT.

This sequence joins TRBV19 and TRBJ2-1; perhaps TRBD1 as D (6 bases). Trimming took off 5 bases at V and 8 bases at J, with 13 bases between the two ends. The germline gives CDR1 LNHDA, CDR2 SQIVND (reference sequence). The CDR3 loop spans 13 amino acids. The chain's CDR3 is CASSVDRLYEQFF. CDR3 coding DNA: TGTGCCAGTAGTGTCGACAGGCTCTATGAGCAGTTCTTC. Combining the CDR3 with reference TRBV19 and TRBJ2-1 gives the whole variable domain DGGITQSPKYLFRKEGQNVTLSCEQNLNHDAMYWYRQDPGQGLRLIYYSQIVNDFQKGDIAEGYSVSREKKESFPLTVTSAQKNPTAFYLCASSVDRLYEQFFGPGTRLTVL.